A selection of T cell receptor beta chains follows, all from one sample in a study of T cells in tuberculosis. The table came from immunoSEQ multiplex PCR; TCRdb's copy has only in-frame clones and leaves some out. This sample has 25,000 to 30,000 clones, with approximately 90% found just once. Sequenced material: PBMCs, taken at tuberculosis diagnosis. These receptors came from an adult with tuberculosis. CDR3s include the opening cysteine and the closing phenylalanine or tryptophan. A D gene is named only where the DNA matches it firmly. The size field is filled for only some rows; it gives once, few, many or a size class.

V	size	D	length	J	CDR3	DNA
TRBV2	NA	NA	15	TRBJ1-2	CASSEARGRAGGYTF	TGTGCCAGCAGTGAAGCGCGGGGCAGGGCTGGTGGCTACACCTTC
TRBV5-5	NA	NA	16	TRBJ2-7	CASSVAGTPLSYEQYF	TGTGCCAGCAGCGTCGCCGGGACACCTCTCTCCTACGAGCAGTACTTC
TRBV6-1	NA	NA	15	TRBJ2-1	CASSAFRGGNNEQFF	TGTGCCAGCAGTGCGTTTAGGGGAGGCAACAATGAGCAGTTCTTC
TRBV11-2	NA	TRBD2	17	TRBJ2-1	CASSPYFGGAVYNEQFF	TGTGCCAGCAGCCCGTACTTCGGGGGGGCGGTATACAATGAGCAGTTCTTC
TRBV7-2	NA	NA	14	TRBJ1-1	CASSSGFSNTEAFF	TGTGCCAGCAGCTCAGGGTTTTCGAACACTGAAGCTTTCTTT
TRBV19	NA	TRBD1	16	TRBJ2-1	CASSIPGQGSRNEQFF	TGTGCCAGTAGTATTCCGGGACAGGGCTCCCGCAATGAGCAGTTCTTC
TRBV2	NA	TRBD1	15	TRBJ1-5	CASGRDRVTNQPQHF	TGTGCCAGCGGACGGGACAGGGTGACCAATCAGCCCCAGCATTTT
TRBV27	NA	TRBD1	15	TRBJ2-7	CASSPGTGFRYEQYF	TGTGCCAGCAGTCCCGGGACAGGGTTCCGCTACGAGCAGTACTTC
TRBV28	NA	TRBD2	16	TRBJ2-7	CASNFITGAGGLEQYF	TGTGCCAGCAATTTTATAACGGGAGCGGGGGGGCTCGAGCAGTACTTC
TRBV18	NA	NA	15	TRBJ1-2	CASSPRGGDDEGYTF	TGTGCCAGCTCACCTCGCGGAGGGGACGACGAAGGCTACACCTTC
TRBV5-4	NA	NA	14	TRBJ2-3	CASSFGRGGDTQYF	TGTGCCAGCAGCTTTGGGCGGGGCGGGGATACGCAGTATTTT
TRBV13	NA	TRBD1	14	TRBJ2-7	CASSLRTGGSGQYF	TGTGCCAGCAGCCTTCGGACAGGGGGCAGCGGGCAGTACTTC
TRBV11-2	NA	TRBD1	18	TRBJ1-2	CASSLSGTEDPGVSGYTF	TGTGCCAGCAGCTTATCCGGGACAGAGGACCCCGGGGTGTCTGGCTACACCTTC
TRBV5-5	NA	NA	16	TRBJ1-2	CASSPRDRERPGGYTF	TGTGCCAGCAGCCCGCGAGACAGAGAAAGACCCGGGGGCTACACCTTC
TRBV6-4	NA	TRBD1	16	TRBJ1-5	CASSDSLTGKNQPQHF	TGTGCCAGCAGTGACTCTTTGACAGGGAAAAATCAGCCCCAGCATTTT
TRBV6-1	NA	NA	10	TRBJ1-2	CASEVDGYTF	TGTGCCAGCGAGGTTGATGGCTACACCTTC
TRBV28	NA	NA	14	TRBJ1-1	CASSSQGLSTEAFF	TGTGCCAGCAGTTCCCAGGGCCTGAGCACTGAAGCTTTCTTT
TRBV10-3	NA	TRBD2	17	TRBJ2-2	CAISELAGGPTDGELFF	TGTGCCATCAGTGAGTTAGCGGGGGGGCCGACCGACGGGGAGCTGTTTTTT
TRBV15	NA	TRBD1	19	TRBJ2-2	CATSYAALGQGTNTGELFF	TGTGCCACCAGCTACGCGGCCCTAGGACAGGGGACGAACACCGGGGAGCTGTTTTTT
TRBV11-2	NA	NA	12	TRBJ2-7	CASSLTVVEQYF	TGTGCCAGCAGCTTAACGGTCGTCGAGCAGTACTTC
TRBV7-6	once	TRBD2	16	TRBJ2-2	CASSSRLAVNTGELFF	TGTGCCAGCAGCTCAAGACTAGCGGTAAACACCGGGGAGCTGTTTTTT
TRBV10-3	NA	NA	14	TRBJ1-1	CAISENLANTEAFF	TGTGCCATCAGTGAGAATTTGGCTAACACTGAAGCTTTCTTT
TRBV18	NA	NA	14	TRBJ1-3	CASRPGASGNTIYF	TGTGCCAGCCGCCCAGGGGCCTCTGGAAACACCATATATTTT
TRBV7-8	NA	TRBD1	12	TRBJ1-1	CASTQGATEAFF	TGTGCCAGCACACAGGGGGCCACTGAAGCTTTCTTT
TRBV7-3	NA	NA	15	TRBJ2-7	CASSPTSAPEGEQYF	TGTGCCAGCAGCCCGACCAGCGCCCCGGAGGGCGAGCAGTACTTC
TRBV6-6	NA	NA	13	TRBJ2-7	CASSYGAAYEQYF	TGTGCCAGCAGTTACGGGGCAGCCTACGAGCAGTACTTC
TRBV27	NA	TRBD1	17	TRBJ2-7	CASSLKTGTASSYEQYF	TGTGCCAGCAGTCTAAAAACCGGGACAGCTAGCTCCTACGAGCAGTACTTC
TRBV9	NA	NA	15	TRBJ2-1	CASSVSGLGNNEQFF	TGTGCCAGCAGCGTTTCGGGACTGGGAAACAATGAGCAGTTCTTC